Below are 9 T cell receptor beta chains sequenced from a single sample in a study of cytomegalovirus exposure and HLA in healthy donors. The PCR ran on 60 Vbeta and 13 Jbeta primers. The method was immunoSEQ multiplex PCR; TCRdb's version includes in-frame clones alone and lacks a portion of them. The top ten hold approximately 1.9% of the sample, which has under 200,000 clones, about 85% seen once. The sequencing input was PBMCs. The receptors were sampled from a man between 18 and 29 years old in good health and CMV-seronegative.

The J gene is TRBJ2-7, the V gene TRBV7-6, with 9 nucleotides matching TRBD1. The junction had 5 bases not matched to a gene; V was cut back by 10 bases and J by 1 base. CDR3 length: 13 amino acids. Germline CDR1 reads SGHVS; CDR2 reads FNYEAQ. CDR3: CATRDRGSYEQYF. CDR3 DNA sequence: TGTGCCACCCGAGACAGGGGGTCCTACGAGCAGTACTTC.

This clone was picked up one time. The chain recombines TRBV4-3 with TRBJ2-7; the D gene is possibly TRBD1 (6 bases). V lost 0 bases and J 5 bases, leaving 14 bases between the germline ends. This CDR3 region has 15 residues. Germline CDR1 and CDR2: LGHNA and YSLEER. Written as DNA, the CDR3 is TGCGCCAGCAGCCAAGACGACAGGTGGCGGGACGAGCAGTACTTC. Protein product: CASSQDDRWRDEQYF.

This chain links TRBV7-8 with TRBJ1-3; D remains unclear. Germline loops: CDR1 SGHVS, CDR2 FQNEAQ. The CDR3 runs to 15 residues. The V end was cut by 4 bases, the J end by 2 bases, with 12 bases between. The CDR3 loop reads CASSWLAGPGNTIYF. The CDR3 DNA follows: TGTGCCAGCAGCTGGCTCGCGGGTCCTGGAAACACCATATATTTT.

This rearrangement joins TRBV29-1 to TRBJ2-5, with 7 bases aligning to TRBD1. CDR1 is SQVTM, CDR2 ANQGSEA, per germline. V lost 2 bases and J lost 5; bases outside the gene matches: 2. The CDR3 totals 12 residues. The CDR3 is CSVETGAETQYF. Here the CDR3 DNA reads TGCAGCGTTGAAACAGGGGCCGAGACCCAGTACTTC.

CDR3 amino acids: CASSLGVTEQFF. In nucleotides, the CDR3 is TGTGCCAGCAGCTTGGGTGTTACAGAGCAGTTCTTC. The chain employs TRBV5-5 and TRBJ2-1; D gene uncertain. The CDR3 is 12 residues long. V was shortened by 0 bases and J by 10 bases, with 8 bases between the two germline ends. The germline V gene has CDR1 SGHKS and CDR2 YYEKEE (reference sequence).

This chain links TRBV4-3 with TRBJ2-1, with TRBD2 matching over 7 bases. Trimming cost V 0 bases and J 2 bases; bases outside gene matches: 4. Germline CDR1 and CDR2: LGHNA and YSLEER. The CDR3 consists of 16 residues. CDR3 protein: CASSQDWREPYNEQFF. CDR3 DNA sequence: TGCGCCAGCAGCCAAGATTGGCGGGAGCCCTACAATGAGCAGTTCTTC.

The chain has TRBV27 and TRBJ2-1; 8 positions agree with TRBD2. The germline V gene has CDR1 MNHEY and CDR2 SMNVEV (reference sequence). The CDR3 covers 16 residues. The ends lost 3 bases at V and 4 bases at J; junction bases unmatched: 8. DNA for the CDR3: TGTGCCAGCAGTTTTGGGACTAGTGTTACGTACAATGAGCAGTTCTTC. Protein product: CASSFGTSVTYNEQFF.

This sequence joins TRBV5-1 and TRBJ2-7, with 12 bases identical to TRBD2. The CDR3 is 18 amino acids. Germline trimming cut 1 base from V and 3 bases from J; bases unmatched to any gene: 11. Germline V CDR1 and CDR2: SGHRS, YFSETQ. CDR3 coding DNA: TGCGCCAGCAGCTTGTCCCCTAGCGGGAGGGCCAGTGTCTACGAGCAGTACTTC. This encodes CASSLSPSGRASVYEQYF.

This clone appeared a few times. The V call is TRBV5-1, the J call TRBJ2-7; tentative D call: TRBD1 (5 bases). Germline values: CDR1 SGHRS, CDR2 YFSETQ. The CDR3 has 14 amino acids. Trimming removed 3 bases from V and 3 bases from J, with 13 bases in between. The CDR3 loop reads CASSSDHRGYEQYF. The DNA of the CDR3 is TGCGCCAGCAGCTCCGATCATAGGGGCTACGAGCAGTACTTC.